The clone carrying this T cell receptor beta chain was observed a handful of times. Antigen: not known. The sample's treatment: approximately 9-day PBMC culture with coronavirus spike peptide pools or control peptides (ViraFEST assay). TCRs were sequenced by ViraFEST after antigen-specific T cells had been expanded with peptide pools. Positive PCR tests came between March and December 2020, ahead of the US Alpha, Beta and Delta variants. J gave up 0 bases and V 3 bases, and 2 bases lay outside the gene matches. CDR3 length equals 15 residues. In germline, CDR1 is SGHTA, CDR2 FQGTGA. These data are taken from a study of vaccination and CD4 T cells after COVID-19. The study sequenced cultured CD4+ T cell DNA using the Oncomine TCR Beta short-read assay. TCRdb itself ran the PCR reads through MiXCR, one entry per CDR3 protein. The table has some 10,000 distinct CDR3 sequences, around 58% seen once; the top ten hold more than 20%.

The rearrangement uses TRBV7-3 and TRBJ2-5, with 9 bases that match TRBD2. This receptor was identified in a human donor who had recovered from COVID-19. Sequences were obtained from CD4+ T cells from blood, cultured in vitro. As DNA, the CDR3 is TGTGCCAGCAGCTTGAGCGGGAGGTACCAAGAGACCCAGTACTTC. This encodes CASSLSGRYQETQYF.